This TCR beta chain came from a study of blood T cells in healthy people across ages. This clonotype was recorded at least ten times. For the second PCR, which ran for 7 to 11 cycles, a sample-barcoded 5' primer and a J-beta primer mix were used. TCRdb itself ran the 5' RACE reads through MiXCR, one entry per CDR3 protein. The sample has about 780,000 distinct CDR3 sequences, about half seen once. Peripheral blood was drawn, roughly 10 milliliters per donor. Germline-derived CDR1 and CDR2 are SGHRS and YFSETQ. V was pared by 4 bases and J by 2 bases, with 13 bases between. This CDR3 is built from 15 residues.

The chain combines TRBV5-1 with TRBJ1-3; possible D gene TRBD1, 6 bases. Sample: blood. This receptor was identified in an elderly man in good health. The CDR3 loop is CASSPDRITGNTIYF. DNA of the CDR3: TGCGCCAGCAGCCCTGACAGGATTACTGGAAACACCATATATTTT.